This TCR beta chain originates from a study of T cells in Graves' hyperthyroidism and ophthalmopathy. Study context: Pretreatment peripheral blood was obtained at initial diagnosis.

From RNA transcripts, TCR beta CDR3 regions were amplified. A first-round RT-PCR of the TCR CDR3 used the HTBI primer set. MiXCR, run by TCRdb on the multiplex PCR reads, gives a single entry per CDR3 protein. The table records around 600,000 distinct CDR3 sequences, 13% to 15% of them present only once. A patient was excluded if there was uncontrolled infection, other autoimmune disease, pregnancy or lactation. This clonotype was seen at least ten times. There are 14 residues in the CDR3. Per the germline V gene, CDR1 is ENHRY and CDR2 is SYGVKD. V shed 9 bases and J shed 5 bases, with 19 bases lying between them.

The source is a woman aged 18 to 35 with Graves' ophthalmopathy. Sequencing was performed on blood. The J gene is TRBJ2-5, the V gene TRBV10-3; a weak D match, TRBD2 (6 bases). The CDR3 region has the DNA TGTGCCATAAGACCACCGGGGGTCGGGGAGACCCAGTACTTC. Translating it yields CAIRPPGVGETQYF.